This T cell receptor (beta chain) was observed in a study of CXCR3-negative and CXCR3-positive naive CD8 T cells. Whole-study findings and limits: Hydrophobicity of TRB CDR3s was greater in CXCR3-positive naive cells than in CXCR3-negative naive cells.

TRB cDNA was prepared as libraries by UMI-labeled 5' RACE. TCRdb reworked the 5' RACE reads into one entry per CDR3 protein, no DNA. This sample's clone table lists about 5,500 distinct CDR3 sequences. Comment on this clonotype: Antigen unknown.

The CDR3 covers 18 residues. Germline V gene data show CDR1 as DFQATT and CDR2 as SNEGSKA (reference sequence). Sequencing was carried out using naive CXCR3+ CD8+ T cells from blood. Noted subset: CD45RO-CCR7+CD27+CD95- naive CD8+ T cells expressing CXCR3 (TNR3+). The gene calls are TRBV20-1 and TRBJ2-3. The TCR was taken from a human donor in good health. Some clones in this sample may be carry-over from other donors' samples. This chain's CDR3 is CSARDRHQSVLSTDTQYF.